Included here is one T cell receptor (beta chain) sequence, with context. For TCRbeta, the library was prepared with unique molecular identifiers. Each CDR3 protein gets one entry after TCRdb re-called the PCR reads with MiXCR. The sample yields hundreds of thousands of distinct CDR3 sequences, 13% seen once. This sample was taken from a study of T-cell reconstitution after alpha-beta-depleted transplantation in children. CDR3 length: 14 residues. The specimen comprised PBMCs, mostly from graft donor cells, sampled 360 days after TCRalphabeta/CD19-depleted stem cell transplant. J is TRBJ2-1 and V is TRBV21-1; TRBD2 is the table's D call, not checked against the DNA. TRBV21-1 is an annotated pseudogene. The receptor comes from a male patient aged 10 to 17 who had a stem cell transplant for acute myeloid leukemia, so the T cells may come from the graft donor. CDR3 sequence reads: CASSRTSGAYEQFF. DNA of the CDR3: TGTGCCAGCAGCAGAACTAGCGGGGCGTATGAGCAGTTCTTC.